These 10 T cell receptor beta chains were sequenced from one sample in a study of blood T cells in healthy people across ages. Through a sample-barcoded 5' primer and a J-beta primer mix, a second PCR was run for about 6 to 11 cycles. TCRdb processed the 5' RACE reads anew with MiXCR; each CDR3 protein has one entry. The profile shows about 1.8 million distinct CDR3 sequences, less than 50% of them singletons. Sequencing was performed on blood. The receptors come from a woman aged 40 to 49 in good health.

V is TRBV20-1 and J is TRBJ2-7; 9 bases map to TRBD1. The CDR3 extends over 13 amino acids. CDR1 and CDR2 from the germline V gene are DFQATT and SNEGSKA (reference sequence). With V trimmed by 4 bases and J by 3 bases, 4 bases remained unmatched. CDR3 coding DNA: TGCAGTGCTAAAGGGACAGGGTACTACGAGCAGTACTTC. Translated: CSAKGTGYYEQYF.

V gene TRBV20-1 combines with J gene TRBJ2-1; D tentatively fits TRBD1 or TRBD2 (5 bases each). Deletions cut 0 bases from V and 5 bases from J, with 23 bases between. From germline, CDR1 is DFQATT and CDR2 SNEGSKA (reference sequence). The CDR3 extends over 18 amino acids. The CDR3 nucleotides are TGCAGTGCTAGAGATTATCCGATCCGGGAAATGGGGGACAATGAGCAGTTCTTC. Translating it yields CSARDYPIREMGDNEQFF.

As concerns this clonotype: The conserved phenylalanine or tryptophan normally closing the CDR3 is absent here, so this likely arose from a read error. The V call is TRBV7-9, the J call TRBJ2-1; 9 bases align to TRBD2. The CDR3 runs 14 residues. The V segment lost 5 bases and the J segment 7 bases; nucleotides outside the gene matches: 6. The germline V gene has CDR1 SEHNR and CDR2 FQNEAQ (reference sequence). In DNA, the CDR3 is TGTGCCAGCAGCCAAAGCGGGGGGTGGAATGAGCAGTTCTCC. This codes for CASSQSGGWNEQFS.

A few counts support this clonotype. This sequence joins TRBV20-1 and TRBJ2-5, with TRBD2 as a possible D gene (6 bases). The CDR3 sequence is 17 residues long. V dropped 3 bases and J dropped 1 base, with 21 bases sitting between them. Germline assignment: CDR1 DFQATT and CDR2 SNEGSKA (reference sequence). The CDR3 DNA reads TGCAGTGCTAGTGGGATTCCGCGGGGCCCTCCCCAAGAGACCCAGTACTTC. Protein product: CSASGIPRGPPQETQYF.

This chain uses TRBV5-1 with TRBJ2-3; 8 positions agree with TRBD1. Germline V gene sequence: CDR1 SGHRS, CDR2 YFSETQ. The J segment lost 4 bases and the V segment lost 3 bases, leaving 7 bases of the junction unmatched. The CDR3 loop spans 15 amino acids. The DNA for the CDR3 is TGCGCCAGCAGCTCGGACAGGGTTAAGTCAGATACGCAGTATTTT. It yields the protein CASSSDRVKSDTQYF.

The J gene is TRBJ1-2, the V gene TRBV25-1, with 10 bases identical to TRBD1. This CDR3 contains 14 residues. V gave up 4 bases and J gave up 6 bases; unmatched junction bases: 5. In germline, CDR1 is MGHDK, CDR2 SYGVNS. CDR3 loop: CASSGKGTGDGYTF. For the CDR3, the DNA is TGTGCCAGCAGTGGAAAGGGGACAGGGGATGGCTACACCTTC.

The chain links TRBV28 to TRBJ1-5; the D is unclear. Trimming removed 7 bases at V and 3 bases at J, with 7 bases between. The germline gives CDR1 MDHEN, CDR2 SYDVKM. The CDR3 length is 12 residues. The CDR3 nucleotides are TGTGCCAGCACTTACAACAATCAGCCCCAGCATTTT. Encoded protein: CASTYNNQPQHF.

This clonotype was detected only a few times. The V call is TRBV27, the J call TRBJ2-1; 9 nucleotides line up with TRBD2. V gave up 8 bases and J gave up 2 bases; unmatched junction bases: 13. CDR1 MNHEY and CDR2 SMNVEV come from the germline V gene (reference sequence). The CDR3 contains 17 residues. This chain's CDR3 is CASRKQRGVVTYNEQFF. CDR3 nucleotides: TGTGCCAGCCGCAAGCAGCGGGGGGTCGTTACCTACAATGAGCAGTTCTTC.

The chain recombines TRBV27 with TRBJ1-2, with 8 bases fitting TRBD1. CDR3 size: 15 residues. The junction had 4 bases not matched to a gene; V was cut back by 0 bases and J by 4 bases. Germline CDR1 reads MNHEY; CDR2 reads SMNVEV (reference sequence). CDR3 protein: CASSLSTGVGYGYTF. The CDR3 DNA follows: TGTGCCAGCAGTTTATCGACAGGGGTGGGCTATGGCTACACCTTC.

The J gene is TRBJ2-7, the V gene TRBV20-1; 11 bases are a match to TRBD2. CDR1 is DFQATT and CDR2 is SNEGSKA in the germline V gene (reference sequence). This CDR3 has 15 amino acids. With 2 bases clipped from V and 2 bases from J, the junction kept 5 bases outside the gene matches. The CDR3 spells CSARSLAGGAYEQYF. The CDR3 region has the DNA TGCAGTGCTAGATCCCTAGCGGGGGGAGCCTACGAGCAGTACTTC.